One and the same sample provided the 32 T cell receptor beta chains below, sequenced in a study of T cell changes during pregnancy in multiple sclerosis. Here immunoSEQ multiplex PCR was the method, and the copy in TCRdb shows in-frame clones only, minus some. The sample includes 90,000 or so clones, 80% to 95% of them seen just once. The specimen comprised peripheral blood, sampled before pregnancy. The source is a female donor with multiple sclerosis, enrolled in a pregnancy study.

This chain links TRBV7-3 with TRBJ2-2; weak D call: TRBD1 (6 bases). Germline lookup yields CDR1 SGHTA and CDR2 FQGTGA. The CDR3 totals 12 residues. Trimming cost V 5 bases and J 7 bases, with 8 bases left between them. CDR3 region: CASSRQDGELFF. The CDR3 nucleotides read TGTGCCAGCAGCCGACAGGACGGGGAGCTGTTTTTT.

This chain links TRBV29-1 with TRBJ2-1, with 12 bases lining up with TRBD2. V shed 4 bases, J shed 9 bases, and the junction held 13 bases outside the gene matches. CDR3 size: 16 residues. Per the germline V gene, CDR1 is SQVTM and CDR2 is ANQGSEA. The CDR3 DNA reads TGCAGCGTTGGGGTTTCTAGCGGGGGGGATCTACCTGAGCAGTTCTTC. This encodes CSVGVSSGGDLPEQFF.

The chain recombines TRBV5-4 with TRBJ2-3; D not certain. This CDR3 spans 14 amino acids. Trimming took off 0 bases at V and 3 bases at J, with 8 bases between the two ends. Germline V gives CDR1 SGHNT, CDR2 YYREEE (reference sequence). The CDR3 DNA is TGTGCCAGCAGCTTGGGGCGGCAAACAGATACGCAGTATTTT. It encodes CASSLGRQTDTQYF.

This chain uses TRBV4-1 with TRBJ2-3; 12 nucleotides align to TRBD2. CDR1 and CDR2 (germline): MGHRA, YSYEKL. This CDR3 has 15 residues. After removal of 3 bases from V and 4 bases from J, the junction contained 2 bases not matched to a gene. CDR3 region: CASSQRTSGADTQYF. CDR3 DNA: TGCGCCAGCAGCCAGCGGACTAGCGGGGCAGATACGCAGTATTTT.

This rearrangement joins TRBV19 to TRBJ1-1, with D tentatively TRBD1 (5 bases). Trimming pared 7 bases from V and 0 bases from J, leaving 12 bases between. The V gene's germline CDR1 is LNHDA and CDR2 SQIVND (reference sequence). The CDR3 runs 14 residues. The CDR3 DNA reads TGTGCCAGTACCGATGGGGCACTGAACACTGAAGCTTTCTTT. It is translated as CASTDGALNTEAFF. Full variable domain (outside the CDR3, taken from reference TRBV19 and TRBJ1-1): DGGITQSPKYLFRKEGQNVTLSCEQNLNHDAMYWYRQDPGQGLRLIYYSQIVNDFQKGDIAEGYSVSREKKESFPLTVTSAQKNPTAFYLCASTDGALNTEAFFGQGTRLTVV.

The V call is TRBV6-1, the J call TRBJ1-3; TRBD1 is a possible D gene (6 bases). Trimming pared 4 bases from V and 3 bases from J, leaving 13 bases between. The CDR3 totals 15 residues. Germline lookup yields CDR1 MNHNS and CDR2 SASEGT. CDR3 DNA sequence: TGTGCCAGCAGTGGGACAGCAACACTTGGAAACACCATATATTTT. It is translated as CASSGTATLGNTIYF.

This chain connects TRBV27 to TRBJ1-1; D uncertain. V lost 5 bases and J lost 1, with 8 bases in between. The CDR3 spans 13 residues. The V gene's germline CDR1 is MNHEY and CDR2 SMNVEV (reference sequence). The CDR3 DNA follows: TGTGCCAGCAGTCCCCGTTGGAACACTGAAGCTTTCTTT. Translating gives CASSPRWNTEAFF.

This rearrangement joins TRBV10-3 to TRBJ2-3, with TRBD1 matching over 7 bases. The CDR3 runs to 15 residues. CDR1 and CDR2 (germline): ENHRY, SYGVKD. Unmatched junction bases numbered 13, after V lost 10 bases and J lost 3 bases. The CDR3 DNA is TGTGCCAACGCGTTGGGAGAGGGGGCTACAGATACGCAGTATTTT. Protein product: CANALGEGATDTQYF.

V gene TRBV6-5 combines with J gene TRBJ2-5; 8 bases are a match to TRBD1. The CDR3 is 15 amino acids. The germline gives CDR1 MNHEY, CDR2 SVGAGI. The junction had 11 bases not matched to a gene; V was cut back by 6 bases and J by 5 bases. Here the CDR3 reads CASSSYGQGAETQYF. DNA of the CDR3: TGTGCCAGCAGCAGTTACGGCCAGGGGGCGGAGACCCAGTACTTC.

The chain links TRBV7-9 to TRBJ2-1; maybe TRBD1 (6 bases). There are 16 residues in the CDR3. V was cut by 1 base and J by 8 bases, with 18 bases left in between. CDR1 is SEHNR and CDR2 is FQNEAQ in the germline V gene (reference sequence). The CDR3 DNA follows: TGTGCCAGCAGCTTAGGGGGGCTAAGGGGCTGGCATGAGCAGTTCTTC. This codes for CASSLGGLRGWHEQFF.

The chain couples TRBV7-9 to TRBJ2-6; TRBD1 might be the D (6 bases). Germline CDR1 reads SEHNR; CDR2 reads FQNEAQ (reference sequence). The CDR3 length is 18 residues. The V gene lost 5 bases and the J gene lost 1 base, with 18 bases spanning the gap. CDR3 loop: CASSQTGRGESGANVLTF. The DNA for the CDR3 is TGTGCCAGCAGCCAGACGGGCAGGGGAGAATCTGGGGCCAACGTCCTGACTTTC.

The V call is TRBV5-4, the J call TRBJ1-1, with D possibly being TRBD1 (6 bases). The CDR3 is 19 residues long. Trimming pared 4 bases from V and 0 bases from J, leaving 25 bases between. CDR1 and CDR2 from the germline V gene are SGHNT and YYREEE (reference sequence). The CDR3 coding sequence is TGTGCCAGCAGCCCAATAGGGCTTGACAGGCTTTACATGAACACTGAAGCTTTCTTT. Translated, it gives CASSPIGLDRLYMNTEAFF.

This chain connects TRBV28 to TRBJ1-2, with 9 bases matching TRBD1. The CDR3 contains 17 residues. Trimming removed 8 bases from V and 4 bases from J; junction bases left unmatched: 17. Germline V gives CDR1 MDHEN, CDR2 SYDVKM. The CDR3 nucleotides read TGTGCCAGCCTCGGTAGGACAGGGGTAATTGGCAGCTATGGCTACACCTTC. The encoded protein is CASLGRTGVIGSYGYTF.

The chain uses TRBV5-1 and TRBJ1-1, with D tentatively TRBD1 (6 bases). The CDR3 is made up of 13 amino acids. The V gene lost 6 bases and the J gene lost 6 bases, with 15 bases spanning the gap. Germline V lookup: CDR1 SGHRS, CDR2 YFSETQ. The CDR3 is CASKARGESEAFF. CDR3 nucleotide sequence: TGCGCCAGCAAGGCCAGGGGAGAATCTGAAGCTTTCTTT.

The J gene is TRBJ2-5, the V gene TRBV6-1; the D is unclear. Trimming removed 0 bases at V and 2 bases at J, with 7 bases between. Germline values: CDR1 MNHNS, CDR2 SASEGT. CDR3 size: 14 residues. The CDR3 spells CASSEASVQETQYF. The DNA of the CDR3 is TGTGCCAGCAGTGAAGCTTCAGTTCAAGAGACCCAGTACTTC.

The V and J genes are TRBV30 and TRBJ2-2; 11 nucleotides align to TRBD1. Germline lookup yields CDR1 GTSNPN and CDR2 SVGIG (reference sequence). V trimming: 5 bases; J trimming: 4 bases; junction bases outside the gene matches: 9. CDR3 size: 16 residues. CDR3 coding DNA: TGTGCCTGGGATCCCCGGGACAGGGGGGTCACCGGGGAGCTGTTTTTT. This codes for CAWDPRDRGVTGELFF.

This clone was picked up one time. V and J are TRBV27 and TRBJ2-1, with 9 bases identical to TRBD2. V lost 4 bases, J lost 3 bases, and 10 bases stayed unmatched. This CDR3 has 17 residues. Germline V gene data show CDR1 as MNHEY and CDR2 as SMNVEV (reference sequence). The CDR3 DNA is TGTGCCAGCAGTTCCTCAAAGCTAGCGGGAAGCTACAATGAGCAGTTCTTC. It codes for CASSSSKLAGSYNEQFF.

CDR3 residues: CASIKWGVMKAFF. The CDR3 coding sequence is TGTGCCAGCATCAAATGGGGAGTTATGAAGGCTTTCTTT. The rearrangement joins TRBV6-1 to TRBJ1-1; D remains unclear. The CDR3 length is 13 residues. Trimming pared 7 bases from V and 11 bases from J, leaving 20 bases between. Germline CDR1 MNHNS, CDR2 SASEGT.

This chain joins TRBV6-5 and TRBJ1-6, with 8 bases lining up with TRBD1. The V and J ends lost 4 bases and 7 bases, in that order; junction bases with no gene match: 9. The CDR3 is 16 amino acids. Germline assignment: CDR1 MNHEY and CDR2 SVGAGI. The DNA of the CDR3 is TGTGCCAGCAGTTCCTACAGGGGGGCGGGGAATTCACCCCTCCACTTT. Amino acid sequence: CASSSYRGAGNSPLHF.

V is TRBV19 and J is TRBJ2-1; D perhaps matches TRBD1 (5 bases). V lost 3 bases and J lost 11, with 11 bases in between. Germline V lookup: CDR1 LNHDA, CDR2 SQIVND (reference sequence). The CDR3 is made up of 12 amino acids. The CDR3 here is CASSMTELQQFF. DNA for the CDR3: TGTGCCAGTAGTATGACAGAGCTACAGCAGTTCTTC.

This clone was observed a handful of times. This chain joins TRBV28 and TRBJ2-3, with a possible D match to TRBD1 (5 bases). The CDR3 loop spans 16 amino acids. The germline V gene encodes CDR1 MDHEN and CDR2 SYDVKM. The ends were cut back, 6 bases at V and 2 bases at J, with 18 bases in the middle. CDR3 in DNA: TGTGCCAGCAGCCCCAGAAGGGGCACGGACACAGATACGCAGTATTTT. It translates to CASSPRRGTDTDTQYF. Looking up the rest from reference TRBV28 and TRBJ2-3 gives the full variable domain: DVKVTQSSRYLVKRTGEKVFLECVQDMDHENMFWYRQDPGLGLRLIYFSYDVKMKEKGDIPEGYSVSREKKERFSLILESASTNQTSMYLCASSPRRGTDTDTQYFGPGTRLTVL.

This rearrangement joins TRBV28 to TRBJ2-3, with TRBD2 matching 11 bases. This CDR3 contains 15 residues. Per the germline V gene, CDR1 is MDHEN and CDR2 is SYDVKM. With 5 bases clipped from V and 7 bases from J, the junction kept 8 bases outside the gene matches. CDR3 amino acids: CASSLLAGGMHTQYF. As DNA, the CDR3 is TGTGCCAGCAGTCTTCTAGCGGGAGGAATGCATACGCAGTATTTT.

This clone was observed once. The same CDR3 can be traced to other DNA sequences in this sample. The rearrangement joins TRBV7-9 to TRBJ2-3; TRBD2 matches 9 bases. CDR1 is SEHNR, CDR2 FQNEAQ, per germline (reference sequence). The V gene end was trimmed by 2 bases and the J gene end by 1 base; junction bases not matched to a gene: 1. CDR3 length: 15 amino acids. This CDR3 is CASSLLAGGTDTQYF. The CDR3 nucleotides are TGTGCCAGCAGCTTATTAGCGGGAGGCACAGATACGCAGTATTTT.

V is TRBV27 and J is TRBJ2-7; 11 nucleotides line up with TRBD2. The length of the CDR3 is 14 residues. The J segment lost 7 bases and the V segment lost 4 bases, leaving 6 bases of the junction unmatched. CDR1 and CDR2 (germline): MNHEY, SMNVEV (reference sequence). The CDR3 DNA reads TGTGCCAGCAGTTCCGGGACTAGCGGAAGAGAGCAGTACTTC. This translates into CASSSGTSGREQYF.

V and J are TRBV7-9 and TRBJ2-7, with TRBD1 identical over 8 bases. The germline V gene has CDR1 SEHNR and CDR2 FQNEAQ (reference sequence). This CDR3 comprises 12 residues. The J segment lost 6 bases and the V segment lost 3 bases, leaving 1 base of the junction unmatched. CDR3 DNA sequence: TGTGCCAGCAGCTTTACAGGGGGCGAGCAGTACTTC. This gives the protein CASSFTGGEQYF.

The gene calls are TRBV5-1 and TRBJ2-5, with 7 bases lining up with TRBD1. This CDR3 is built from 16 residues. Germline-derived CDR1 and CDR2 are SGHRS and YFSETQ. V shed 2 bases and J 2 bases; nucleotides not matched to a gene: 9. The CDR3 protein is CASSFTQTGDQETQYF. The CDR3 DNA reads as TGCGCCAGCAGCTTTACCCAAACAGGGGATCAAGAGACCCAGTACTTC.

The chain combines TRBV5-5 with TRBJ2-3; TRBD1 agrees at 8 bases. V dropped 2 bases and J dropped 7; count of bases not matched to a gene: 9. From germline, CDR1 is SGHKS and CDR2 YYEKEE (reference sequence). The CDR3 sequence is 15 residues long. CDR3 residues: CASSFSGQDLYTQYF. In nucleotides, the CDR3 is TGTGCCAGCAGCTTTTCGGGACAGGACCTTTATACGCAGTATTTT.

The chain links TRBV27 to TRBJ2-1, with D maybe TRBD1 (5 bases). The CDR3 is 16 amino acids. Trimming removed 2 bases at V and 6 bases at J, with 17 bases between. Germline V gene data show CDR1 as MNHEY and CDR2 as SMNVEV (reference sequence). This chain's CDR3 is CASSLMGPGSPNEQFF. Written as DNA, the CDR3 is TGTGCCAGCAGTTTAATGGGGCCAGGGTCCCCCAATGAGCAGTTCTTC.

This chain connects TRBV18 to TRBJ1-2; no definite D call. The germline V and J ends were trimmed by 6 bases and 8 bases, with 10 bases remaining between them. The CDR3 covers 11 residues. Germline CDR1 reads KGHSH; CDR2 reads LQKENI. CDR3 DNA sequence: TGTGCCAGCTCTAACTCGCCGGGCTACACCTTC. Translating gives CASSNSPGYTF. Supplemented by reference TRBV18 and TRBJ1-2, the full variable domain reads NAGVMQNPRHLVRRRGQEARLRCSPMKGHSHVYWYRQLPEEGLKFMVYLQKENIIDESGMPKERFSAEFPKEGPSILRIQQVVRGDSAAYFCASSNSPGYTFGSGTRLTVV.

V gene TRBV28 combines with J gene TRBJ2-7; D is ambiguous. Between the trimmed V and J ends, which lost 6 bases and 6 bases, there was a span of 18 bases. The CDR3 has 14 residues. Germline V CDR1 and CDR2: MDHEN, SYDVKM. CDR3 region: CASSRANSPGEQYF. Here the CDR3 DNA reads TGTGCCAGCAGCCGCGCGAATTCTCCGGGCGAGCAGTACTTC.

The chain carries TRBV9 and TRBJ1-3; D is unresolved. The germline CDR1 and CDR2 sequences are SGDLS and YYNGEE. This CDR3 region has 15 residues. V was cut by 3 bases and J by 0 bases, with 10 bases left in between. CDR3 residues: CASSGGLRSGNTIYF. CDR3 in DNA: TGTGCCAGCAGCGGAGGGCTTCGCTCTGGAAACACCATATATTTT.

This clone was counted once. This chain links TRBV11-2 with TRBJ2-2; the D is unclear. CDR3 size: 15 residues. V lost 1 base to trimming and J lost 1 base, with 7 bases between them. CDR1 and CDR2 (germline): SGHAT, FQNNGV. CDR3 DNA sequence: TGTGCCAGCAGCTTAGTCTGGCAGAACACCGGGGAGCTGTTTTTT. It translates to CASSLVWQNTGELFF.